The clone carrying this T cell receptor (beta chain) was counted a few times. The sample belongs to a study of type 1 regulatory T cells. Study summary: An in vitro protocol generated T-allo10, a Tr1-enriched, alloantigen-specific CD4 T cell product.

J gave up 4 bases and V 4 bases, and 6 bases lay outside the gene matches. Germline loops: CDR1 SGHTA, CDR2 FQGTGA. This CDR3 spans 15 amino acids. Via MiXCR, TCRdb re-called the reads, giving one row per CDR3 protein. The data hold approximately 20,000 distinct CDR3 sequences, with 9.5% to 13% observed a single time. J is TRBJ2-2 and V is TRBV7-3, with 7 bases lining up with TRBD1. The specimen sequenced was CD4+ T cells, either the whole sample or a sorted fraction (not recorded which). The origin of this receptor is a human donor in good health. In nucleotides, the CDR3 is TGTGCCAGCAGCTCCCGGACAGGTTCCACCGGGGAGCTGTTTTTT. It is translated as CASSSRTGSTGELFF.